This note documents a single T cell receptor beta chain sequence. Germline V gene sequence: CDR1 SGDLS, CDR2 YYNGEE. Trimming stripped 0 bases from V and 0 bases from J, with 7 bases between. The CDR3 spans 16 residues. A roughly 200 ng quantity of DNA, approximately 29,000 T cell genomes, went into the sorted-subset replicate PCRs. TCRdb's copy holds only in-frame clones and misses some; the assay was immunoSEQ multiplex PCR. The data show fewer than 850,000 clones, with around 72% seen just once and 1.5% to 2% held by the top ten. The record originates from a study of shared clonotypes between healthy human individuals. Every contributor of samples was a Caucasian grown-up residing in Nashville, Tennessee.

The sample was memory CD4+ T cells sorted from blood. Subset described: CD45RA-negative fraction. This clonotype originated in a woman under 40 in good health. V is TRBV9 and J is TRBJ2-6; D is unresolved. The DNA of the CDR3 is TGTGCCAGCAGCGTAGGGGTTTTCTCTGGGGCCAACGTCCTGACTTTC. Its protein product is CASSVGVFSGANVLTF.